The clone carrying this TCR beta chain has just a few counts. Its antigen remains unidentified. This record belongs to a study of post-analysis software for immune sequencing data. General study findings and limits: Relative to controls, patients had 5 or 6 TRBV segments at higher frequency, with TRBV5-6, TRBV5-1 and TRBV20-1 among these.

The V gene end was trimmed by 5 bases and the J gene end by 4 bases; junction bases not matched to a gene: 6. The CDR3 sequence is 15 residues long. The V gene's germline CDR1 is MNHEY and CDR2 SVGAGI. Libraries were made from TCR beta cDNA, and they carried unique molecular identifiers. Using its own MiXCR run on the PCR reads, TCRdb lists one record per CDR3 protein. The sample lists hundreds of thousands of distinct CDR3 sequences, 55% to 70% occurring once. The clonotype originates from a girl aged 2 to 9 with multiple sclerosis. The sequenced material came from blood. The rearrangement links TRBV6-5 to TRBJ2-1; 9 bases map to TRBD1. The CDR3 here is CASSRFGTGYNEQFF. CDR3 DNA: TGTGCCAGCAGTCGGTTCGGGACAGGGTACAATGAGCAGTTCTTC.